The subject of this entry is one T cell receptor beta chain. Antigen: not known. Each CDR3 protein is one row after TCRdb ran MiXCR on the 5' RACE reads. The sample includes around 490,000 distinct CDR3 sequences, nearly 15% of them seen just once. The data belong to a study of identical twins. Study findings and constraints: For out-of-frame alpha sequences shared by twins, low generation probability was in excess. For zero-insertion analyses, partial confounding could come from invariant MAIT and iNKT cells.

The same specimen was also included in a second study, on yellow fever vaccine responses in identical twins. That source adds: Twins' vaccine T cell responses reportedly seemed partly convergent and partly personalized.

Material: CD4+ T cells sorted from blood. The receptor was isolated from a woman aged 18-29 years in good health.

CDR3 region: CASRIQGSGELFF. The DNA for the CDR3 is TGTGCCAGTAGGATACAGGGGTCGGGGGAGCTGTTTTTT. V is TRBV19 and J is TRBJ2-2; 7 nucleotides agree with TRBD1. The CDR3 covers 13 residues. CDR1 is LNHDA, CDR2 SQIVND, per germline (reference sequence). The V gene end was trimmed by 6 bases and the J gene end by 8 bases; junction bases not matched to a gene: 6.